Detailed here is one T cell receptor (beta chain). The V and J ends lost 3 bases and 0 bases respectively, with 12 bases between them. The CDR3 has 16 residues. This record comes from a study of blood T cell repertoires in COVID-19. Libraries were prepared by immunoSEQ multiplex PCR; TCRdb keeps only in-frame clonotypes and omits some of them. The data contain roughly 49,000 clones, over 65% of them singletons. V usage is TRBV23-1 and J usage is TRBJ1-3, with a tentative D call TRBD1 (6 bases). TRBV23-1 is flagged as an ORF with uncertain function. Sequencing was carried out using peripheral blood. The clonotype was recovered from a woman aged 70 to 79 with acute or convalescent COVID-19. CDR3 region: CASSQEQGRSGNTIYF. The DNA for the CDR3 is TGCGCCAGCAGTCAGGAGCAGGGGCGCTCTGGAAACACCATATATTTT.